This TCR beta chain was identified during a study of T cells in Graves' hyperthyroidism and ophthalmopathy. TCR beta CDR3 region amplification was performed from RNA transcripts. During a first-round RT-PCR of the TCR CDR3, the HTBI primer set was used. TCRdb re-called the multiplex PCR reads through MiXCR, storing one row per CDR3 protein. The data contain more than 500,000 distinct CDR3 sequences, 40% to 50% of them singletons. Exclusion criteria comprised uncontrolled infection, other autoimmune disease, pregnancy or lactation. Thyroid ultrasound and orbital computed tomography, with clinical symptoms and serum thyroxine and TRAb, informed diagnoses. This clonotype has only a few counts. Its antigen is unidentified. Germline CDR1 KGHDR, CDR2 SFDVKD. V shed 5 bases and J 3 bases; nucleotides not matched to a gene: 12. This CDR3 comprises 17 residues. General study points: Stable hyperthyroidism was told apart from ophthalmopathy by a model built on 13 V-J features.

The source material was peripheral blood or thyroid tissue (not recorded which). This chain connects TRBV24-1 to TRBJ2-7; 10 nucleotides align to TRBD2. The source of this sequence is an adult woman with Graves' disease, either hyperthyroidism or ophthalmopathy (not recorded which). The CDR3 loop reads CATSGRSPAGGLYEQYF. CDR3 nucleotides: TGTGCCACCAGTGGTCGGTCTCCAGCGGGAGGGCTCTACGAGCAGTACTTC.